The rows below give T cell receptor beta chains drawn from one sample of a study of early stage breast cancer tumors. This table comes from immunoSEQ multiplex PCR, and its TCRdb copy is limited to in-frame clones, with some not included. This table holds 35,000 to 45,000 clones, 74% found once. The sequenced material came from blood. These receptors were collected from a person between 55 and 69 years old with breast cancer. The CDR3 runs from the conserved cysteine through the conserved F or W. The D gene is left open where the match is weak. Size is stated for part of the rows, as once, few or many counts, or as a class when the clone is expanded.

CDR3 protein	CDR3 DNA	clone size	D gene	V gene	J gene
CASSGYNEQFF	TGTGCCAGCAGCGGTTACAATGAGCAGTTCTTC	-	-	TRBV2	TRBJ2-1
CASSEALRRAGPGNEQFF	TGTGCCAGCAGTGAAGCGCTTCGGAGAGCGGGACCCGGGAATGAGCAGTTCTTC	-	TRBD2	TRBV2	TRBJ2-1
CASSSQTGDGYGYTF	TGTGCCAGCAGTTCCCAAACGGGAGATGGCTATGGCTACACCTTC	-	-	TRBV27	TRBJ1-2
CASSNAGGYGYTF	TGTGCCAGCAGCAACGCGGGAGGTTATGGCTACACCTTC	few	-	TRBV6-5	TRBJ1-2
CASSLRPTYNEQFF	TGTGCCAGCAGCTTGAGACCTACGTACAATGAGCAGTTCTTC	-	-	TRBV7-8	TRBJ2-1
CASSEEGNYQPQHF	TGTGCCAGCAGTGAAGAGGGAAACTATCAGCCCCAGCATTTT	-	-	TRBV6-1	TRBJ1-5
CASSPDREPYQPQHF	TGTGCCAGCAGCCCGGACAGGGAACCCTATCAGCCCCAGCATTTT	few	TRBD1	TRBV2	TRBJ1-5
CASSASVGNYGYTF	TGTGCCAGCAGTGCGAGCGTGGGGAACTATGGCTACACCTTC	few	-	TRBV6-4	TRBJ1-2
CASSLQGWGSYGYTF	TGTGCCAGCAGCTTACAGGGGTGGGGTAGCTATGGCTACACCTTC	-	-	TRBV7-6	TRBJ1-2
CASSPAGDTQYF	TGTGCCAGTAGCCCTGCAGGGGATACGCAGTATTTT	-	-	TRBV19	TRBJ2-3
CASSPTSGKEQFF	TGTGCCAGCTCCCCGACATCGGGGAAGGAGCAGTTCTTC	-	-	TRBV18	TRBJ2-1
CASSIDIGGDTEAFF	TGTGCCAGTAGTATAGACATTGGGGGAGACACTGAAGCTTTCTTT	-	-	TRBV19	TRBJ1-1
CASSLGNAGRAEAFF	TGTGCCAGCAGCTTGGGGAATGCGGGGAGGGCTGAAGCTTTCTTT	-	-	TRBV5-4	TRBJ1-1
CASSPWEGVAYNEQFF	TGTGCCAGCAGCCCCTGGGAGGGGGTGGCCTACAATGAGCAGTTCTTC	-	-	TRBV7-3	TRBJ2-1
CASSLGVSTDTQYF	TGTGCCAGCAGTTTAGGGGTTAGCACAGATACGCAGTATTTT	-	-	TRBV27	TRBJ2-3
CASSIERGNQPQHF	TGTGCCAGTAGTATAGAGAGGGGCAATCAGCCCCAGCATTTT	few	-	TRBV19	TRBJ1-5
CASSIGTGDDGYTF	TGTGCCAGTAGTATAGGGACAGGGGATGATGGCTACACCTTC	once	TRBD1	TRBV19	TRBJ1-2
CSVDRATEAFF	TGCAGCGTTGATCGGGCCACTGAAGCTTTCTTT	-	-	TRBV29-1	TRBJ1-1
CASSLVLAGPTFF	TGTGCCAGCAGCTTGGTCTTGGCAGGGCCAACTTTCTTT	once	-	TRBV5-6	TRBJ1-1
CASSPTTLEARRAGYTF	TGTGCCAGCAGCCCTACCACTTTAGAGGCCAGGAGGGCTGGCTACACCTTC	once	-	TRBV27	TRBJ1-2
CASSLRGTEAFF	TGTGCCAGCAGCTTGCGGGGCACTGAAGCTTTCTTT	-	-	TRBV7-9	TRBJ1-1
CASSSQEDVRGGEQFF	TGTGCCAGCAGCTCCCAGGAGGACGTCCGTGGGGGTGAGCAGTTCTTC	-	-	TRBV11-2	TRBJ2-1
CASSVTGGAPYNEQFF	TGTGCCAGTAGTGTTACAGGGGGCGCGCCCTACAATGAGCAGTTCTTC	few	TRBD1	TRBV19	TRBJ2-1
CASSPQGQTYEQYF	TGTGCCAGCTCACCACAGGGTCAGACCTACGAGCAGTACTTC	-	-	TRBV18	TRBJ2-7
CASSRHSYSYEQYF	TGTGCCAGCTCCCGCCACAGCTATTCCTACGAGCAGTACTTC	-	-	TRBV6-1	TRBJ2-7